Below are 9 T cell receptor beta chains sequenced from a single sample in a study of shared clonotypes between healthy human individuals. The table came from immunoSEQ multiplex PCR; TCRdb's copy has only in-frame clones and leaves some out. Among roughly 810,000 clones listed, around 96% were seen once. Naivety among CD8 cells was defined by CD45RO negativity and positive CCR7 selection, thereby excluding terminally differentiated effector memory CD45RA+ cells. Sequenced material: naive CD8+ T cells sorted from blood. These receptors were collected from a man aged 25-40 years in good health.

V usage is TRBV27 and J usage is TRBJ1-5, with 9 nucleotides matching TRBD1. Germline values: CDR1 MNHEY, CDR2 SMNVEV (reference sequence). This CDR3 contains 14 residues. J gave up 9 bases and V 5 bases, and 8 bases lay outside the gene matches. Here the CDR3 reads CASSLSGTGRPQHF. DNA for the CDR3: TGTGCCAGCAGTCTTTCGGGGACAGGGCGGCCCCAGCATTTT.

The chain employs TRBV27 and TRBJ2-1, with 7 nucleotides matching TRBD1. The V gene's germline CDR1 is MNHEY and CDR2 SMNVEV (reference sequence). Unmatched junction bases numbered 15, after V lost 6 bases and J lost 4 bases. There are 17 residues in the CDR3. The DNA for the CDR3 is TGTGCCAGCAGGGGTTTCACTGGACAGGACCTTTACAATGAGCAGTTCTTC. This translates into CASRGFTGQDLYNEQFF.

The chain carries TRBV6-5 and TRBJ2-7; no firm D call. Germline V lookup: CDR1 MNHEY, CDR2 SVGAGI. This CDR3 region has 13 residues. Trimming took off 2 bases at V and 3 bases at J, with 8 bases between the two ends. Here the CDR3 reads CASSYRGHYEQYF. The CDR3 region has the DNA TGTGCCAGCAGTTACAGAGGCCACTACGAGCAGTACTTC.

The rearrangement uses TRBV19 and TRBJ1-5; D is ambiguous. The CDR3 has 13 amino acids. Germline CDR1 and CDR2: LNHDA and SQIVND (reference sequence). With 5 bases removed from V and 0 bases from J, the gap between germline ends came to 5 bases. CDR3 loop: CASSPDSNQPQHF. As DNA, the CDR3 is TGTGCCAGTAGTCCAGATAGCAATCAGCCCCAGCATTTT.

The chain combines TRBV30 with TRBJ2-1; weak D call: TRBD2 (5 bases). V was clipped by 7 bases and J by 9 bases, with 19 bases between them. This CDR3 is 13 amino acids long. Germline V gene sequence: CDR1 GTSNPN, CDR2 SVGIG (reference sequence). The CDR3 sequence: CASEVSGGGEQFF. CDR3 coding DNA: TGTGCCTCGGAGGTATCAGGAGGTGGTGAGCAGTTCTTC.

The V and J genes are TRBV7-9 and TRBJ1-2, with TRBD1 matching over 8 bases. After removal of 2 bases from V and 4 bases from J, the junction contained 6 bases not matched to a gene. In germline, CDR1 is SEHNR, CDR2 FQNEAQ (reference sequence). This CDR3 contains 15 residues. CDR3 bases: TGTGCCAGCAGCTTAAACGAACAGGGGGGCTATGGCTACACCTTC. Its translation is CASSLNEQGGYGYTF.

This chain uses TRBV7-9 with TRBJ1-1, with 7 nucleotides matching TRBD1. J lost 1 base, V lost 6 bases, and 8 bases had no gene match. CDR1 and CDR2 from the germline V gene are SEHNR and FQNEAQ (reference sequence). CDR3 length equals 15 residues. The CDR3 here is CASREQGLENTEAFF. DNA of the CDR3: TGTGCCAGCAGGGAACAGGGGCTGGAGAACACTGAAGCTTTCTTT.

The gene calls are TRBV6-5 and TRBJ2-7, with TRBD1 matching 8 bases. The CDR3 consists of 13 residues. Trimming at V came to 6 bases and at J to 5 bases, leaving 6 bases not matched to a gene. The germline V gene has CDR1 MNHEY and CDR2 SVGAGI. The CDR3 DNA reads TGTGCCAGCAGGGACAGGGTTGACAACGAGCAGTACTTC. It specifies CASRDRVDNEQYF.

The CDR3 here is CASSPPAGVTGELFF. DNA of the CDR3: TGTGCCAGCAGCCCGCCAGCGGGAGTAACCGGGGAGCTGTTTTTT. The rearrangement joins TRBV9 to TRBJ2-2; 8 bases fit TRBD2. The germline gives CDR1 SGDLS, CDR2 YYNGEE. The CDR3 loop spans 15 amino acids. The V gene end was trimmed by 4 bases and the J gene end by 5 bases; junction bases not matched to a gene: 7.